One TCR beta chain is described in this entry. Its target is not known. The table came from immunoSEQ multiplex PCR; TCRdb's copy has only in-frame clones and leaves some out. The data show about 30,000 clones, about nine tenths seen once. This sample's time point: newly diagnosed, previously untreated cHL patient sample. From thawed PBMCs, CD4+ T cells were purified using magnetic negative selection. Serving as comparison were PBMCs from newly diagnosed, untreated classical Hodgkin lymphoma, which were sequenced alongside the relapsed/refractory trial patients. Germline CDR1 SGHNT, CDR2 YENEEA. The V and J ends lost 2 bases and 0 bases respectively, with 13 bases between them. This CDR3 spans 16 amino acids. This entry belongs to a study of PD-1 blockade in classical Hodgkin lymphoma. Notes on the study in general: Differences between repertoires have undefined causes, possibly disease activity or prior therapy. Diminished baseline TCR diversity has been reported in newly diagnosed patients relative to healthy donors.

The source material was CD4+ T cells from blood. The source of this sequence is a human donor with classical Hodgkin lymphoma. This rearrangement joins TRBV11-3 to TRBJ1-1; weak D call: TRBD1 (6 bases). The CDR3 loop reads CASSLRGAGMNTEAFF. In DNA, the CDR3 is TGTGCCAGCAGCTTACGGGGGGCGGGTATGAACACTGAAGCTTTCTTT. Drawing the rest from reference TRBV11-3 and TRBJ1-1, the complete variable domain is EAGVVQSPRYKIIEKKQPVAFWCNPISGHNTLYWYLQNLGQGPELLIRYENEEAVDDSQLPKDRFSAERLKGVDSTLKIQPAELGDSAVYLCASSLRGAGMNTEAFFGQGTRLTVV.